Below, 13 T cell receptor beta chains from the same sample are listed, as sequenced in a study of cytomegalovirus exposure and HLA in healthy donors. In the PCR, 60 Vbeta and 13 Jbeta primers were used. Assay: immunoSEQ multiplex PCR; the TCRdb copy retains only in-frame clones and omits some. The sample carries about 140,000 clones, 70% to 85% recorded once. Sequencing was carried out using PBMCs. All receptors derive from a woman aged 45-59 years in good health and CMV-seropositive.

The rearrangement uses TRBV18 and TRBJ1-5; 9 bases are a match to TRBD1. This CDR3 has 16 amino acids. The V gene end was trimmed by 3 bases and the J gene end by 6 bases; junction bases not matched to a gene: 9. The germline CDR1 and CDR2 sequences are KGHSH and LQKENI. The CDR3 DNA is TGTGCCAGCTCACCTCTTCCGGGACAGGGAGGTCAGCCCCAGCATTTT. Its translation is CASSPLPGQGGQPQHF.

The chain joins TRBV10-2 to TRBJ1-4; 9 nucleotides line up with TRBD1. CDR1 and CDR2 from the germline V gene are WSHSY and SAAADI. The V gene end was trimmed by 4 bases and the J gene end by 7 bases; junction bases not matched to a gene: 7. There are 15 residues in the CDR3. The CDR3 protein is CASSVLGQGGEKLFF. CDR3 DNA sequence: TGCGCCAGCAGTGTATTGGGACAGGGAGGTGAAAAACTGTTTTTT.

The rearrangement joins TRBV20-1 to TRBJ2-5; D call uncertain. Germline-derived CDR1 and CDR2 are DFQATT and SNEGSKA (reference sequence). The CDR3 sequence is 11 residues long. V lost 2 bases to trimming and J lost 2 bases, with 3 bases between them. This chain's CDR3 is CSARLQETQYF. The DNA for the CDR3 is TGCAGTGCTAGACTTCAAGAGACCCAGTACTTC.

The gene calls are TRBV30 and TRBJ2-3; the D gene is possibly TRBD1 (6 bases). Trimming removed 1 base at V and 2 bases at J, with 10 bases between. The CDR3 is 14 amino acids. Germline assignment: CDR1 GTSNPN and CDR2 SVGIG (reference sequence). The CDR3 region is CAWSAGQTTDTQYF. For the CDR3, the DNA is TGTGCCTGGAGTGCCGGACAGACCACAGATACGCAGTATTTT.

This clone was detected only a few times. The chain links TRBV5-6 to TRBJ1-5; D may be TRBD1 (5 bases). This CDR3 region has 14 residues. Germline values: CDR1 SGHDT, CDR2 YYEEEE. The V and J ends lost 2 bases and 3 bases respectively, with 9 bases between them. As DNA, the CDR3 is TGTGCCAGCAGCTTTCAGGGTTACAATCAGCCCCAGCATTTT. Its translation is CASSFQGYNQPQHF. Supplemented by reference TRBV5-6 and TRBJ1-5, the full variable domain reads DAGVTQSPTHLIKTRGQQVTLRCSPKSGHDTVSWYQQALGQGPQFIFQYYEEEERQRGNFPDRFSGHQFPNYSSELNVNALLLGDSALYLCASSFQGYNQPQHFGDGTRLSIL.

V is TRBV5-1 and J is TRBJ1-1, with 8 bases identical to TRBD1. J was trimmed by 4 bases and V by 4 bases; bases with no gene match: 15. The CDR3 totals 17 residues. Germline V gives CDR1 SGHRS, CDR2 YFSETQ. The CDR3 DNA sequence: TGCGCCAGCAGCCCTAACATACCAGGGGGCTGGAGCACTGAAGCTTTCTTT. This encodes CASSPNIPGGWSTEAFF.

The rearrangement links TRBV6-5 to TRBJ2-7; 13 bases are shared with TRBD2. Looked up from germline, CDR1 is MNHEY and CDR2 is SVGAGI. CDR3 length equals 15 residues. The J segment lost 3 bases and the V segment lost 6 bases, leaving 5 bases of the junction unmatched. CDR3 coding DNA: TGTGCCAGCAGACCCGGGACTAGCGGGGACTACGAGCAGTACTTC. Amino acid sequence: CASRPGTSGDYEQYF.

Concerning this clone: One junction end does not reproduce the germline sequence, and a read error may be involved. The chain links TRBV7-7 to TRBJ2-5, with 8 positions matching TRBD1. This CDR3 comprises 13 residues. The germline CDR1 and CDR2 sequences are SSHAT and FNYEAQ (reference sequence). CDR3 nucleotide sequence: TGTGCTAGCAGCTCGACAGGGGCAGAGACCCAGTACTTC. It is translated as CASSSTGAETQYF.

V is TRBV7-2 and J is TRBJ1-1, with TRBD1 identical over 8 bases. Germline CDR1 and CDR2: SGHTA and FQGNSA. This CDR3 is built from 15 residues. V lost 5 bases and J lost 0; bases outside the gene matches: 5. The CDR3 DNA reads as TGTGCCAGCAGCCCCCAGACAGGGGTGAACACTGAAGCTTTCTTT. It encodes CASSPQTGVNTEAFF.

The gene calls are TRBV4-1 and TRBJ2-5, with TRBD2 matching 7 bases. The CDR3 loop spans 17 amino acids. Looked up from germline, CDR1 is MGHRA and CDR2 is YSYEKL. V was pared by 0 bases and J by 2 bases, with 9 bases of the junction left unmatched. The CDR3 spells CASSQDELAWGQETQYF. The CDR3 DNA sequence: TGCGCCAGCAGCCAAGATGAACTAGCGTGGGGGCAAGAGACCCAGTACTTC.

This chain joins TRBV30 and TRBJ2-3, with a weak D call TRBD2 (5 bases). The CDR3 is 12 amino acids. V was pared by 0 bases and J by 5 bases, with 6 bases between. Germline CDR1 and CDR2: GTSNPN and SVGIG (reference sequence). The CDR3 region is CAWSVRGDTQYF. The DNA for the CDR3 is TGTGCCTGGAGTGTACGGGGAGATACGCAGTATTTT.

The chain combines TRBV9 with TRBJ2-1; the match to TRBD2 covers 10 bases. After removal of 5 bases from V and 7 bases from J, the junction contained 6 bases not matched to a gene. This CDR3 comprises 14 residues. Germline loops: CDR1 SGDLS, CDR2 YYNGEE. The CDR3: CASSKLAGLNEQFF. The CDR3 DNA follows: TGTGCCAGCAGTAAACTAGCGGGGTTGAATGAGCAGTTCTTC. The full variable domain, rest sourced from reference TRBV9 and TRBJ2-1, is DSGVTQTPKHLITATGQRVTLRCSPRSGDLSVYWYQQSLDQGLQFLIQYYNGEERAKGNILERFSAQQFPDLHSELNLSSLELGDSALYFCASSKLAGLNEQFFGPGTRLTVL.

V is TRBV6-5 and J is TRBJ1-6; D uncertain. V dropped 4 bases and J dropped 10 bases, with 20 bases sitting between them. CDR1 and CDR2 (germline): MNHEY, SVGAGI. CDR3 length equals 16 residues. CDR3 nucleotide sequence: TGTGCCAGCAGTTCCCCCGAGGGTGCAGTACGATCACCCCTCCACTTT. Its protein is CASSSPEGAVRSPLHF.